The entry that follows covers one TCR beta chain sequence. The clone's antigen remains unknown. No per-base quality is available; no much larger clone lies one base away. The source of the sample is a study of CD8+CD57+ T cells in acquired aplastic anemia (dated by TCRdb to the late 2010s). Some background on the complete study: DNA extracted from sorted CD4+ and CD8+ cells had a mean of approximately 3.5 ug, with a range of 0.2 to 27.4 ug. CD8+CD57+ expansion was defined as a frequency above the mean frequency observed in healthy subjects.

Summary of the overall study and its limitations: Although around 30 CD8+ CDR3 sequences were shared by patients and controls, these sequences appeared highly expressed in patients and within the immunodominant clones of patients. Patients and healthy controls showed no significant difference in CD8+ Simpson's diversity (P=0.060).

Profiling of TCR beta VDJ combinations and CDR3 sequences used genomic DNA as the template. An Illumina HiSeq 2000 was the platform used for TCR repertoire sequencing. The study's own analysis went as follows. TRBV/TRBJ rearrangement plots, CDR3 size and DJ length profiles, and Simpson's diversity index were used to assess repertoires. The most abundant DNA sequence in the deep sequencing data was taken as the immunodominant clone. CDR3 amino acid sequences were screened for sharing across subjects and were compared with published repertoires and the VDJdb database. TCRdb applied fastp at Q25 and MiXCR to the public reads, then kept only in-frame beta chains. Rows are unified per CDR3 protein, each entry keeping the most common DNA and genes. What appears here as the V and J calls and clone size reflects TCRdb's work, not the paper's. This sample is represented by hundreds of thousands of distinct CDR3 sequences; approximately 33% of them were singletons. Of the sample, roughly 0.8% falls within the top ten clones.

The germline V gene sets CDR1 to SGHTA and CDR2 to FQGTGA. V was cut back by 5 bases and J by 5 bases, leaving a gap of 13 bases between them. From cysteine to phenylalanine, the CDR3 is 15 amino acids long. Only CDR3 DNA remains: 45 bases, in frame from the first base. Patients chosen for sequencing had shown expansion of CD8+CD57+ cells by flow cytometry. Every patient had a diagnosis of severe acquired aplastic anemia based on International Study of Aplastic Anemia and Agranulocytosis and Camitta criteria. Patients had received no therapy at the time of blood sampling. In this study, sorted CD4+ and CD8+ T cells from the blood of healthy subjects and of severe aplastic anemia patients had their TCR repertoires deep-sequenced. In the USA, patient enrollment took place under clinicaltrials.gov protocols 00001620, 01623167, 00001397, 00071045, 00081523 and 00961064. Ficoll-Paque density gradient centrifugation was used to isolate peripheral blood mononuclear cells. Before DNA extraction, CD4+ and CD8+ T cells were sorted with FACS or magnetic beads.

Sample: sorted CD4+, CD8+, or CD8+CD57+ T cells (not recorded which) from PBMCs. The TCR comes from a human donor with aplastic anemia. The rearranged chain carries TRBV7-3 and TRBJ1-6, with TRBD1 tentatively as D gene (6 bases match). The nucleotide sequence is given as TGTGCCAGCAGCCCTGGGCAGGGGAATAATTCACCCCTCCACTTT. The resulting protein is CASSPGQGNNSPLHF. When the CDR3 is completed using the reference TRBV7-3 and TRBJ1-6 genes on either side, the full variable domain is GAGVSQTPSNKVTEKGKYVELRCDPISGHTALYWYRQSLGQGPEFLIYFQGTGAADDSGLPNDRFFAVRPEGSVSTLKIQRTERGDSAVYLCASSPGQGNNSPLHFGNGTRLTVT.